A selection of T cell receptor beta chains follows, all from one sample in a study of OX40 agonist ivuxolimab in advanced cancers. Clones were sequenced by immunoSEQ multiplex PCR, and TCRdb holds only the in-frame ones, with some missing. Altogether more than 70,000 clones are present, approximately 91% being singletons, with the ten largest covering roughly 0.32%. The specimen comprised CD4+ or CD8+ T cells sorted from blood, sampled in a trial of the OX40 agonist ivuxolimab. The receptor set was obtained from an adult with an advanced solid tumor such as melanoma, head and neck, liver or kidney cancer. Each CDR3 is given with its conserved first and last residue. A D gene is named only where the DNA matches it firmly. Expanded clones are given a class, and other clones once, few, many or no size at all.

D gene: NA; clone size: NA; J gene: TRBJ2-5; V gene: TRBV5-6; CDR3 DNA: TGTGCCAGCAGCTTGCGAGAGACCCAGTACTTC; CDR3 protein: CASSLRETQYF
D gene: NA; clone size: NA; J gene: TRBJ1-6; V gene: TRBV2; CDR3 DNA: TGTGCCAGCAGTGGTGGCAGGGCCAATTCACCCCTCCACTTT; CDR3 protein: CASSGGRANSPLHF
D gene: NA; clone size: once; J gene: TRBJ2-7; V gene: TRBV29-1; CDR3 DNA: TGCAGCATCCGGGACACCGGGGAGCAGTACTTC; CDR3 protein: CSIRDTGEQYF
D gene: NA; clone size: NA; J gene: TRBJ2-7; V gene: TRBV28; CDR3 DNA: TGTGCCAGCAGTTTACACGGAGTCTACGAGCAGTACTTC; CDR3 protein: CASSLHGVYEQYF
D gene: NA; clone size: NA; J gene: TRBJ2-5; V gene: TRBV11-1; CDR3 DNA: TGTGCCAGCAGCCCGACCCCAAGGGCCCAAGAGACCCAGTACTTC; CDR3 protein: CASSPTPRAQETQYF
D gene: TRBD2; clone size: NA; J gene: TRBJ2-1; V gene: TRBV7-8; CDR3 DNA: TGTGCCAGCAGCCGAGGGGGACTAGCTAGTGTCTACAATGAGCAGTTCTTC; CDR3 protein: CASSRGGLASVYNEQFF
D gene: TRBD2; clone size: NA; J gene: TRBJ2-1; V gene: TRBV9; CDR3 DNA: TGTGCCAGCAGCGTCACTAGCGGGACACAACATGAGCAGTTCTTC; CDR3 protein: CASSVTSGTQHEQFF
D gene: TRBD1; clone size: NA; J gene: TRBJ2-7; V gene: TRBV25-1; CDR3 DNA: TGTGCCAGCATCCAAACAGGACAGGGCAACGAGCAGTACTTC; CDR3 protein: CASIQTGQGNEQYF
D gene: TRBD1; clone size: NA; J gene: TRBJ2-2; V gene: TRBV28; CDR3 DNA: TGTGCCGCCCTCCGGGACAGGATTACCGGGGAGCTGTTTTTT; CDR3 protein: CAALRDRITGELFF
D gene: NA; clone size: NA; J gene: TRBJ2-2; V gene: TRBV7-2; CDR3 DNA: TGTGCCAGCAGCTTAGGGGGTACCGGGGAGCTGTTTTTT; CDR3 protein: CASSLGGTGELFF
D gene: TRBD2; clone size: NA; J gene: TRBJ2-7; V gene: TRBV10-2; CDR3 DNA: TGCGCCAGCAGCGTGGCGGGAGGACACTTGGGGGAGCAGTACTTC; CDR3 protein: CASSVAGGHLGEQYF
D gene: NA; clone size: NA; J gene: TRBJ1-5; V gene: TRBV7-8; CDR3 DNA: TGTGCCAGCAGCTCTAGGCAAAATCAGCCCCAGCATTTT; CDR3 protein: CASSSRQNQPQHF
D gene: TRBD1; clone size: NA; J gene: TRBJ1-5; V gene: TRBV7-8; CDR3 DNA: TGTGCCAGCAGCCCCCAGGACAGGGGGAAGAGCAATCAGCCCCAGCATTTT; CDR3 protein: CASSPQDRGKSNQPQHF
D gene: TRBD2; clone size: NA; J gene: TRBJ2-7; V gene: TRBV6-5; CDR3 DNA: TGTGCCAGCAGGGCTGGACTAGCGGAGTCCTACGAGCAGTACTTC; CDR3 protein: CASRAGLAESYEQYF
D gene: TRBD2; clone size: NA; J gene: TRBJ2-1; V gene: TRBV29-1; CDR3 DNA: TGCAGCGTTTTAGGGACTAGCGGGAGGGAAAGTGAGCAGTTCTTC; CDR3 protein: CSVLGTSGRESEQFF
D gene: NA; clone size: NA; J gene: TRBJ1-1; V gene: TRBV7-2; CDR3 DNA: TGTGCCAGCAGCTTAGCAGGGGCGAACACTGAAGCTTTCTTT; CDR3 protein: CASSLAGANTEAFF
D gene: TRBD2; clone size: NA; J gene: TRBJ2-1; V gene: TRBV5-1; CDR3 DNA: TGCGCCAGCAGCCGGGGGGTCGTGGAGGGAGGAAATGAGCAGTTCTTC; CDR3 protein: CASSRGVVEGGNEQFF
D gene: TRBD2; clone size: NA; J gene: TRBJ2-7; V gene: TRBV11-2; CDR3 DNA: TGTGCCAGCGGGGACCAAGCGGGAGGACCCTACGAGCAGTACTTC; CDR3 protein: CASGDQAGGPYEQYF
D gene: NA; clone size: NA; J gene: TRBJ2-7; V gene: TRBV27; CDR3 DNA: TGTGCCAGCAGTTTAAGAGTTTTCAAAGGACACACCTACGAGCAGTACTTC; CDR3 protein: CASSLRVFKGHTYEQYF
D gene: TRBD2; clone size: NA; J gene: TRBJ2-5; V gene: TRBV5-1; CDR3 DNA: TGCGCCAGCAGCTCCCAAGGGGCTAGCGGGGCGCGAGCGGGACAAGAGACCCAGTACTTC; CDR3 protein: CASSSQGASGARAGQETQYF
D gene: NA; clone size: NA; J gene: TRBJ2-1; V gene: TRBV19; CDR3 DNA: TGTGCCAGTAGTACCTGGCCCAGCTCCTACAATGAGCAGTTCTTC; CDR3 protein: CASSTWPSSYNEQFF
D gene: TRBD2; clone size: NA; J gene: TRBJ2-2; V gene: TRBV7-2; CDR3 DNA: TGTGCCAGCAGCATACTAGCGGGGGGGACCGGGGAGCTGTTTTTT; CDR3 protein: CASSILAGGTGELFF
D gene: NA; clone size: NA; J gene: TRBJ2-5; V gene: TRBV7-2; CDR3 DNA: TGTGCCAGCAGCATTGGGGGGAGTCAAGAGACCCAGTACTTC; CDR3 protein: CASSIGGSQETQYF
D gene: TRBD1; clone size: NA; J gene: TRBJ1-5; V gene: TRBV18; CDR3 DNA: TGTGCCAGCTCACTACAGGGGGCCGGGAGCAATCAGCCCCAGCATTTT; CDR3 protein: CASSLQGAGSNQPQHF
D gene: TRBD1; clone size: NA; J gene: TRBJ2-7; V gene: TRBV10-2; CDR3 DNA: TGCGCCAGCAGGGGGGACAGGGGCGAGCAGTACTTC; CDR3 protein: CASRGDRGEQYF
D gene: TRBD1; clone size: NA; J gene: TRBJ1-3; V gene: TRBV9; CDR3 DNA: TGTGCCAGCAGCGCAAGACAGGGGACCAACTCTGGAAACACCATATATTTT; CDR3 protein: CASSARQGTNSGNTIYF
D gene: NA; clone size: NA; J gene: TRBJ1-3; V gene: TRBV18; CDR3 DNA: TGTGCCAGCTCACGGAGCGGTACTGGAAACACCATATATTTT; CDR3 protein: CASSRSGTGNTIYF
D gene: NA; clone size: NA; J gene: TRBJ2-5; V gene: TRBV7-8; CDR3 DNA: TGTGCCAGCAGCCGAGGACAGATTAAATTACAAGAGACCCAGTACTTC; CDR3 protein: CASSRGQIKLQETQYF